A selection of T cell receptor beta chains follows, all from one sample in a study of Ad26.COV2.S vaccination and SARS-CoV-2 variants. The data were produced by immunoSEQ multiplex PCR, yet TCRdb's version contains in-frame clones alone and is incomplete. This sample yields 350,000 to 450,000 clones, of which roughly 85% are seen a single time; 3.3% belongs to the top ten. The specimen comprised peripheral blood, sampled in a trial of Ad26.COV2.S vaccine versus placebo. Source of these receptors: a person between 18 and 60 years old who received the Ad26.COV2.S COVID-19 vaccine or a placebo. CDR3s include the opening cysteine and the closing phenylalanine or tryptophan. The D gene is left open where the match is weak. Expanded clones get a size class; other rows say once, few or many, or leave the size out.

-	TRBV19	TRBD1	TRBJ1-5	CASSTWTGPNQPQHF	TGTGCCAGTAGTACCTGGACAGGGCCCAATCAGCCCCAGCATTTT
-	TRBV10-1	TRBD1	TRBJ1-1	CASVQGARSVYTEAFF	TGCGCCAGCGTACAGGGGGCTAGGTCGGTTTACACTGAAGCTTTCTTT
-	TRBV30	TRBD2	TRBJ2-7	CAWSLGGGSYEQYF	TGTGCCTGGAGTTTAGGCGGGGGTTCCTACGAGCAGTACTTC
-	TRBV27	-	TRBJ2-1	CASLARAQIGNEQFF	TGTGCCAGCCTAGCCCGGGCCCAGATAGGGAATGAGCAGTTCTTC
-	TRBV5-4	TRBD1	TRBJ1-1	CASSRGQMNTEAFF	TGTGCCAGCAGCCGGGGACAGATGAACACTGAAGCTTTCTTT
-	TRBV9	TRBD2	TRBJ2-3	CASSVETGGPVDTQYF	TGTGCCAGCAGCGTAGAGACGGGGGGACCTGTAGATACGCAGTATTTT
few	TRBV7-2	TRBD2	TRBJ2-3	CASSPGGALTDTQYF	TGTGCCAGCAGCCCCGGGGGGGCCCTCACAGATACGCAGTATTTT
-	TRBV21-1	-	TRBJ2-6	CASSNLTGDSGANVLTF	TGTGCCAGCAGCAATCTGACAGGCGACTCTGGGGCCAACGTCCTGACTTTC
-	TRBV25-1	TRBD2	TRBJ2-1	CASALAGGPNEQFF	TGTGCCAGCGCCTTAGCGGGAGGGCCCAATGAGCAGTTCTTC
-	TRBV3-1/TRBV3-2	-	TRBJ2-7	CASSQGDSGRDYEQYF	TGTGCCAGCAGCCAAGGGGACAGCGGGCGGGACTACGAGCAGTACTTC
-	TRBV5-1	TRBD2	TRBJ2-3	CASSFTSGTDTQYF	TGCGCCAGCAGCTTTACTAGCGGCACAGATACGCAGTATTTT
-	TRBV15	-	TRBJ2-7	CATSRDDWAGSYEQYF	TGTGCCACCAGCAGAGATGATTGGGCAGGGTCCTACGAGCAGTACTTC
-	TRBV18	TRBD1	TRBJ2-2	CASSPRTGPNTGELFF	TGTGCCAGCTCACCTAGGACAGGGCCGAACACCGGGGAGCTGTTTTTT
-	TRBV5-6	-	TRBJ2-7	CASSADYPLSYEQYF	TGTGCCAGCAGCGCCGACTACCCCCTTTCCTACGAGCAGTACTTC
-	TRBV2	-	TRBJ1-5	CASSEARGNQPQHF	TGTGCCAGCAGTGAAGCGAGGGGCAATCAGCCCCAGCATTTT
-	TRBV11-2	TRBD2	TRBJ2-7	CASSPSGSGSYEQYF	TGTGCCAGCAGTCCTAGCGGGAGTGGGTCTTACGAGCAGTACTTC
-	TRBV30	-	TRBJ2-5	CAWNAGHSAETQYF	TGTGCCTGGAATGCCGGACATTCGGCGGAGACCCAGTACTTC
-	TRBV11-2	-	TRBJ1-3	CASSSTGSREGNTIYF	TGTGCCAGCAGCTCCACAGGGAGCAGGGAGGGAAACACCATATATTTT
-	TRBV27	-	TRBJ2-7	CASSWGRWYEQYF	TGTGCCAGCAGTTGGGGACGGTGGTACGAGCAGTACTTC
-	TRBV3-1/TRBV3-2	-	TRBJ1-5	CASSQDRYQPQHF	TGTGCCAGCAGCCAAGACCGATATCAGCCCCAGCATTTT
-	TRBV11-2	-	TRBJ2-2	CASSLDRAAVLPNTGELFF	TGTGCCAGCAGCTTAGATCGTGCAGCCGTCCTTCCAAACACCGGGGAGCTGTTTTTT
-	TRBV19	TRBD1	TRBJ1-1	CASIREDRGQNTEAFF	TGTGCCAGTATCAGAGAAGACAGGGGGCAGAACACTGAAGCTTTCTTT